Given below is one T cell receptor (beta chain) in context. The target of this receptor is not known. Per-base qualities were not stored, and no clone one base away is much larger. The record originates from a study of T cell changes during pregnancy in multiple sclerosis (dated by TCRdb to 2018 to 2020). Some background on the complete study: In women with multiple sclerosis, the researchers looked at how the T cell repertoire shifted as pregnancy progressed.

The method was the immunoSEQ multiplex PCR assay. As stored in TCRdb, this immuneACCESS dataset retains in-frame rearrangements with V and J assigned. A fraction of the clones does not appear; measured against another copy, unresolved V genes explain less than half of the discrepancy, and the remainder lacks a known reason. Counted in this sample were tens of thousands of clones; about 90% of them appeared once. The top ten hold around a quarter of the sample. The source material was CD8+ T cells from peripheral blood mononuclear cells, sampled before pregnancy. This TCR came from a female donor with multiple sclerosis, enrolled in a pregnancy study.

The CDR3 amino acid sequence is: CASSPFDRGLYNEQFF. The sequenced DNA: TGTGCCAGCAGCCCGTTCGACAGGGGGCTCTACAATGAGCAGTTCTTC. Recombination connected TRBV5-6 to TRBJ2-1, and 10 junction bases match TRBD1. Including cysteine and phenylalanine, the CDR3 has 16 amino acids. Only CDR3 DNA remains: 48 bases, in frame from the first base. CDR1 SGHDT and CDR2 YYEEEE were looked up in the germline V gene. Trimming leaves V shorter by 4 bases and J shorter by 3 bases, with the junction holding 7 bases beyond the gene matches.